Listed below are T cell receptor beta chains from one sample, sequenced in a study of beta chain features in type 1 diabetes. TCRdb keeps only in-frame clones here, not all; method: immunoSEQ multiplex PCR. The sample yields fewer than 300,000 clones, roughly 21% seen once. Source material: naive CD4+ T cells from blood. These receptors all come from a woman aged 40 to 55 with type 1 diabetes. Each CDR3 is given with its conserved first and last residue. Each record gives: clone size, D gene, J gene, V gene, CDR3 protein, CDR3 DNA. D genes are given only for firm matches. Size tells how often a clone was seen (once, few, many) or the class of an expanded clone, and some rows leave it out.

few | - | TRBJ2-2 | TRBV9 | CASRGVTGELFF | TGTGCCAGCAGAGGGGTCACCGGGGAGCTGTTTTTT
- | TRBD1 | TRBJ2-1 | TRBV10-3 | CAISRQGRSYNEQFF | TGTGCCATCAGCAGACAGGGGAGATCCTACAATGAGCAGTTCTTC
- | - | TRBJ2-1 | TRBV5-4 | CASSPPFGNEQFF | TGTGCCAGCAGCCCCCCCTTCGGCAATGAGCAGTTCTTC
few | TRBD2 | TRBJ2-3 | TRBV4-1 | CASSQVSAGVPTQPDTQYF | TGCGCCAGCAGCCAAGTATCAGCGGGGGTACCAACGCAACCAGATACGCAGTATTTT
- | TRBD1 | TRBJ1-4 | TRBV29-1 | CSATGATNEKLFF | TGCAGTGCCACAGGGGCAACTAATGAAAAACTGTTTTTT
- | TRBD2 | TRBJ2-3 | TRBV9 | CASSVAYTGTSGRSWTQYF | TGTGCCAGCAGCGTAGCGTACACCGGGACTAGCGGGAGAAGTTGGACGCAGTATTTT
- | - | TRBJ1-5 | TRBV20-1 | CSAARSGPQHF | TGCAGTGCGGCCCGTTCGGGGCCCCAGCATTTT
- | TRBD2 | TRBJ2-1 | TRBV9 | CASSVIAGGPDEQFF | TGTGCCAGCAGCGTAATTGCGGGAGGACCCGATGAGCAGTTCTTC
few | TRBD1 | TRBJ1-1 | TRBV29-1 | CSVESLTGGTEAFF | TGCAGCGTTGAGTCTCTAACAGGGGGTACTGAAGCTTTCTTT
- | - | TRBJ1-5 | TRBV29-1 | CSVRDGEKQPQHF | TGCAGCGTTCGAGACGGGGAGAAACAGCCCCAGCATTTT
once | TRBD1 | TRBJ1-5 | TRBV2 | CASSAHRDSYQPQHF | TGTGCCAGCAGTGCCCACCGGGACAGCTATCAGCCCCAGCATTTT
few | TRBD2 | TRBJ2-3 | TRBV7-3 | CASSRALAGGPDTQYF | TGTGCCAGCAGCAGGGCACTAGCGGGAGGGCCAGATACGCAGTATTTT
few | - | TRBJ2-1 | TRBV9 | CASSVAPGNEQFF | TGTGCCAGCAGCGTAGCCCCAGGGAATGAGCAGTTCTTC
- | TRBD1 | TRBJ1-2 | TRBV4-3 | CASSQGFQGGVGYTF | TGCGCCAGCAGCCAAGGTTTCCAGGGGGGAGTTGGCTACACCTTC
- | - | TRBJ1-2 | TRBV2 | CASSEARRVEGYTF | TGTGCCAGCAGTGAAGCAAGGAGGGTTGAAGGCTACACCTTC
few | TRBD2 | TRBJ2-5 | TRBV5-1 | CASSLGTSGAFGETQYF | TGCGCCAGCAGCTTGGGGACTAGCGGGGCGTTTGGAGAGACCCAGTACTTC
- | TRBD2 | TRBJ2-5 | TRBV2 | CASSGLAGRYQETQYF | TGTGCCAGCAGTGGACTAGCGGGACGGTATCAAGAGACCCAGTACTTC
- | TRBD1 | TRBJ1-2 | TRBV30 | CAWSEGTGGGYTF | TGTGCCTGGAGTGAGGGGACAGGGGGCGGCTACACCTTC
- | - | TRBJ2-3 | TRBV29-1 | CSVAFGQKDTQYF | TGCAGCGTTGCCTTTGGACAGAAGGATACGCAGTATTTT
- | - | TRBJ1-6 | TRBV23-1 | CASSPSGQYNSPLHF | TGCGCCAGCAGCCCTTCAGGACAGTATAATTCACCCCTCCACTTT
- | - | TRBJ2-2 | TRBV9 | CASSVGRENTGELFF | TGTGCCAGCAGCGTCGGCAGGGAGAACACCGGGGAGCTGTTTTTT
few | - | TRBJ2-3 | TRBV29-1 | CSGKVTGTDTQYF | TGCAGCGGAAAAGTTACTGGCACAGATACGCAGTATTTT
few | - | TRBJ2-1 | TRBV4-3 | CASSQGRGQTLGEQFF | TGCGCCAGCAGCCAAGGACGCGGACAGACTCTCGGTGAGCAGTTCTTC
few | - | TRBJ2-3 | TRBV2 | CASTGETSDTQYF | TGTGCCAGCACCGGAGAGACGTCAGATACGCAGTATTTT
- | - | TRBJ1-4 | TRBV4-1 | CASSWTPATNEKLFF | TGCGCCAGCAGCTGGACTCCAGCCACTAATGAAAAACTGTTTTTT
few | TRBD1 | TRBJ2-7 | TRBV2 | CASRGDRGHSYEQYF | TGTGCCAGCAGGGGGGACAGGGGTCACTCCTACGAGCAGTACTTC
few | - | TRBJ1-2 | TRBV6-5 | CASSYDGNYGYTF | TGTGCCAGCAGTTACGACGGGAACTATGGCTACACCTTC
once | TRBD1 | TRBJ2-1 | TRBV28 | CASGTTGGIYNEQFF | TGTGCCAGCGGCACGACAGGGGGCATCTACAATGAGCAGTTCTTC
- | TRBD1 | TRBJ1-1 | TRBV29-1 | CSVATGDTEAFF | TGCAGCGTTGCAACAGGGGACACTGAAGCTTTCTTT
few | TRBD1 | TRBJ2-2 | TRBV9 | CASTVGQGGTGELFF | TGTGCCAGCACCGTGGGACAGGGAGGCACCGGGGAGCTGTTTTTT
- | TRBD2 | TRBJ2-7 | TRBV18 | CASSPSGDEQYF | TGTGCCAGCTCTCCTAGCGGGGACGAGCAGTACTTC
few | - | TRBJ2-3 | TRBV28 | CASSSRTETDTQYF | TGTGCCAGCAGTTCCCGGACAGAAACAGATACGCAGTATTTT
few | - | TRBJ1-2 | TRBV30 | CAWSVLGAQIRYGYTF | TGTGCCTGGAGTGTACTGGGGGCGCAGATCCGCTATGGCTACACCTTC
- | - | TRBJ2-7 | TRBV7-6 | CASSEIRGYEQYF | TGTGCCAGCAGCGAGATAAGGGGCTACGAGCAGTACTTC
- | - | TRBJ1-5 | TRBV28 | CASSQGTPEMPQHF | TGTGCCAGCAGCCAAGGGACACCGGAGATGCCCCAGCATTTT